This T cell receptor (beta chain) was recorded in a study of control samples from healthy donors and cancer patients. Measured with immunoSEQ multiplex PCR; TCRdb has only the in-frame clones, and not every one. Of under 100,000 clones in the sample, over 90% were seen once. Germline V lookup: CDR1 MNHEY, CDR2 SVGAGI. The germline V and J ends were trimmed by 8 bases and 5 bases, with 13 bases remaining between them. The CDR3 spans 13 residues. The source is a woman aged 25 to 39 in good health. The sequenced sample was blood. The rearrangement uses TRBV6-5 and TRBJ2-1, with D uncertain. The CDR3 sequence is CASSSDSNNEQFF. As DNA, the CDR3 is TGTGCCAGCTCGAGCGACTCTAACAATGAGCAGTTCTTC.